The rows below give T cell receptor beta chains drawn from one sample of a study of blood T cells in healthy people across ages. MiXCR, run by TCRdb on the 5' RACE reads, gives a single entry per CDR3 protein. The sample records 1.4 million or so distinct CDR3 sequences, about 42% being singletons. The sample comprised blood. These receptors all come from a young woman in good health. CDR3s include the opening cysteine and the closing phenylalanine or tryptophan. Expanded clones are given a class, and other clones once, few, many or no size at all.

>TRBV12-3/TRBV12-4|NA|TRBJ2-5
CASSLWQRGETQYF
>TRBV23-1|NA|TRBJ2-7
CASSRWTGQSYNEQYF
>TRBV29-1|NA|TRBJ2-3
CSVEGRVLPPDAQYF
>TRBV3-1|NA|TRBJ2-5
CASSQESRGQETQYF
>TRBV7-9|many|TRBJ2-7
CASSLGGIGYEQYF
>TRBV12-3/TRBV12-4|NA|NA
CASSWLGRGVQETQYF
>TRBV25-1|NA|TRBJ1-1
CASTRGGPNTEAFF
>TRBV5-1|NA|TRBJ2-5
CASTGQEQETQYF
>TRBV4-2|few|TRBJ2-1
CASSLRTSASNNEQFF
>TRBV6-6|NA|TRBJ2-5
CASSYSGTNEQYF
>TRBV3-1|NA|TRBJ2-1
CASSQLSRDRGSYNEQFF
>TRBV9|NA|TRBJ1-1
CASSVGSLAGTEAFF
>TRBV11-2|few|TRBJ2-5
CASSPTGGGLKTQYF
>TRBV6-2/TRBV6-3|NA|TRBJ2-7
CASRPTGTGTYEQYF
>TRBV29-1|once|TRBJ1-4
CSGAGGGKLFF
>TRBV10-3|NA|TRBJ2-1
CASTGPLTNEQFF
>TRBV3-1|few|TRBJ1-6
CASSPGPANSPLHF
>TRBV3-1|NA|TRBJ2-7
CASSQDRPGEQYF
>TRBV20-1|NA|TRBJ2-7
CSAMDRAKSYEQYF